One and the same sample provided the 2 T cell receptor beta chains below, sequenced in a study of technical replicates of blood from a handful of donors (dated by TCRdb to the late 2010s). The receptor library was made with the immunoSEQ multiplex PCR assay. This immuneACCESS table, as held by TCRdb, lists in-frame sequences with V and J called but not all clones. Of the missing ones, under half trace to an unresolved V gene in checked studies; the others have no known cause. For this sample the table gives around 50,000 clones, of which 95% to 97% were detected only once. Under 0.45% of the sample comes from the top ten. The sequencing input was T cells isolated from PBMCs. The receptor source for this set is a human donor in good health.

The J gene is TRBJ2-1, the V gene TRBV9; maybe TRBD2 (6 bases). Germline V gene sequence: CDR1 SGDLS, CDR2 YYNGEE. V lost 0 bases and J 8 bases, leaving 12 bases between the germline ends. The CDR3 covers 14 residues. As DNA, the CDR3 is TGTGCCAGCAGCGTAGAACTAGCTGAGGATGAGCAGTTCTTC. Translation: CASSVELAEDEQFF.

This chain connects TRBV6-1 to TRBJ1-4; perhaps TRBD1 as D (6 bases). The CDR3 totals 14 residues. Germline V gene lookup returns CDR1 MNHNS and CDR2 SASEGT. Trimming cost V 1 base and J 8 bases, with 11 bases left between them. CDR3 residues: CASSEVAGEEKLFF. DNA of the CDR3: TGTGCCAGCAGTGAAGTGGCAGGGGAAGAAAAACTGTTTTTT.